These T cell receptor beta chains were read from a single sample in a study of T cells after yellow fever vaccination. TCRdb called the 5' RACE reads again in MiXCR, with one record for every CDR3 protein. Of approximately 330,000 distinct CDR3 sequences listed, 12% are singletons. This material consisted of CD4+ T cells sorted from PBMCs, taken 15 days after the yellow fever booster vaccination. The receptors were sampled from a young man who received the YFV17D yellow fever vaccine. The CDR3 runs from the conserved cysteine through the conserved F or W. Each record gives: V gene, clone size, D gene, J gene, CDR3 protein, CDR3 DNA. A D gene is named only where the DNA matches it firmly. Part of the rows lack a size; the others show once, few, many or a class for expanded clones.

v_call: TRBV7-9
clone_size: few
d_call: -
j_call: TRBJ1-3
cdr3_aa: CASTPPGGLSGNTIYF
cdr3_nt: TGTGCCAGCACCCCACCGGGGGGGCTCTCTGGAAACACCATATATTTT

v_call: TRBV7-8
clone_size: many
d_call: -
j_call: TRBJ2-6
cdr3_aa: CASTPRGRGSGANVLTF
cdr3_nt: TGTGCCAGCACCCCGCGGGGCAGGGGGTCTGGGGCCAACGTCCTGACTTTC

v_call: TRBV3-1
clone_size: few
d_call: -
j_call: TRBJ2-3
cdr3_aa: CASSDMGWDTQYF
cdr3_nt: TGTGCCAGCAGCGACATGGGGTGGGATACGCAGTATTTT

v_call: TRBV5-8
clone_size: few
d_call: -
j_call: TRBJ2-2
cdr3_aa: CASSLELSTAGAGELFF
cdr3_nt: TGTGCCAGCAGCTTGGAGCTCTCGACCGCTGGGGCCGGGGAGCTGTTTTTT

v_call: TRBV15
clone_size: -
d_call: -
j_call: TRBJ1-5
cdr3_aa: CATSRWPRDQPQHF
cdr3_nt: TGTGCCACCAGCAGATGGCCGAGGGACCAGCCCCAGCATTTT

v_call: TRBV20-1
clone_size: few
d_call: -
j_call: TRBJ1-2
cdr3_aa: CSGAGYGYTF
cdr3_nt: TGCAGTGGGGCTGGCTATGGCTACACCTTC

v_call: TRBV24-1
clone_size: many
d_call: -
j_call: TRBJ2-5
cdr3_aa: CATSASRWGSQETQYF
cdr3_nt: TGTGCCACCAGTGCGTCCCGGTGGGGGAGCCAAGAGACCCAGTACTTC

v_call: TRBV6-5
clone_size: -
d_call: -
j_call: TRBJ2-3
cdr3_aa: CASSSAGSRPDTQYF
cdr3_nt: TGTGCCAGCAGTTCGGCGGGCTCGCGCCCCGATACGCAGTATTTT

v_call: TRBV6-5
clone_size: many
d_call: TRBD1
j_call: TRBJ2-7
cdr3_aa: CASRQGQVYEQYF
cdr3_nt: TGTGCCAGCAGGCAGGGACAGGTCTACGAGCAGTACTTC

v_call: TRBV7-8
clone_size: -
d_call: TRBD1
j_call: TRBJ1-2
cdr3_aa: CASSLRAGGRTNYGYTF
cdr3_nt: TGTGCCAGCAGCTTAAGGGCAGGGGGCCGGACGAACTATGGCTACACCTTC

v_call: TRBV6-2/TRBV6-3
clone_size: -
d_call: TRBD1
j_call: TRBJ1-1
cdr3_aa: CASRKGQGNTEAFF
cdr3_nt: TGTGCCAGCAGAAAGGGACAGGGTAACACTGAAGCTTTCTTT

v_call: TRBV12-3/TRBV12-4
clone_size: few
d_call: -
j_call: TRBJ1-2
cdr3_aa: CASSRQTNYGYTF
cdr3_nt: TGTGCCAGCAGTCGACAGACTAACTATGGCTACACCTTC

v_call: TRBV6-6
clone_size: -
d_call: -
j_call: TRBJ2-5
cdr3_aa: CASSYSEGRLKTQYF
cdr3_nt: TGTGCCAGCAGTTACTCGGAGGGGCGGCTTAAGACCCAGTACTTC

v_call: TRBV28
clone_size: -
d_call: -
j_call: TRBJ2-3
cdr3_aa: CASFSPSAADTQYF
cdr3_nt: TGTGCCAGCTTTTCTCCTAGCGCAGCAGATACGCAGTATTTT

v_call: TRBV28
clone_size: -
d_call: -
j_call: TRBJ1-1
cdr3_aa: CASSLDSLRKAFF
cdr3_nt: TGTGCCAGCAGTCTGGACAGCCTACGGAAAGCTTTCTTT

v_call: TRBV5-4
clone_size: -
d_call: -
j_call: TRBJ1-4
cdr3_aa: CASSADRGEKLFF
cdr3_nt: TGTGCCAGCAGCGCAGACCGGGGGGAAAAACTGTTTTTT

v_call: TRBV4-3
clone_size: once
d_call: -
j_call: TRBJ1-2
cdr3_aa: CASSQDRVRERAYGYTF
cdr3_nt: TGCGCCAGCAGCCAAGATAGGGTCAGGGAAAGGGCCTATGGCTACACCTTC